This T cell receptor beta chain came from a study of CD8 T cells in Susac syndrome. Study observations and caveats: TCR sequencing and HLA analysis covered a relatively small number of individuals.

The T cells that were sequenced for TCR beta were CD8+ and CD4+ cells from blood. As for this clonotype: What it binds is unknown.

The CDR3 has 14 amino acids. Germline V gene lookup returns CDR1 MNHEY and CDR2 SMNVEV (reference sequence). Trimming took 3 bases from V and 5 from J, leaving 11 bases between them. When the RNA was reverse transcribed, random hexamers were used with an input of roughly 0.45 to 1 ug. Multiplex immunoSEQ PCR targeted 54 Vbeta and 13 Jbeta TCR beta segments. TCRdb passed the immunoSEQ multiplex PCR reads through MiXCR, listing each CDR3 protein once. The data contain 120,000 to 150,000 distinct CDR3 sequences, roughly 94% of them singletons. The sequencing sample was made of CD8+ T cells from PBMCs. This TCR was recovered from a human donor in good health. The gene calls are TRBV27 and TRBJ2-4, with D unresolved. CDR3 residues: CASSFGGPENIQYF. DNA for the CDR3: TGTGCCAGCAGTTTCGGCGGTCCCGAAAACATTCAGTACTTC.